The T cell receptor (beta chain) under discussion was sequenced for a study of blood T cell repertoires in COVID-19. Per the original methods: Estimation of nucleated cell counts was performed using reference gene primer amplification. Using immunoSEQ multiplex PCR, the repertoire was profiled, and TCRdb retains in-frame clones only, with some absent. V, J and clone size are taken as reported in that table, and D and trimming were inferred from the DNA itself. This sample has over 90,000 clones; about 72% occur once, and the top ten carry 9.8%. Trimming removed 5 bases at V and 5 bases at J, with 6 bases between. This CDR3 has 11 amino acids. Germline lookup yields CDR1 SEHNR and CDR2 FQNEAQ (reference sequence).

The source of this sequence is a man aged 60-69 years with active or convalescent COVID-19. The chain couples TRBV7-9 to TRBJ2-5; D gene unclear. The sample taken for sequencing was peripheral blood. Here the CDR3 reads CASSPGETQYF. Here the CDR3 DNA reads TGTGCCAGCAGCCCCGGTGAGACCCAGTACTTC. Full variable domain (rest looked up from reference TRBV7-9 and TRBJ2-5): DTGVSQNPRHKITKRGQNVTFRCDPISEHNRLYWYRQTLGQGPEFLTYFQNEAQLEKSRLLSDRFSAERPKGSFSTLEIQRTEQGDSAMYLCASSPGETQYFGPGTRLLVL.